The 7 T cell receptor beta chains reported below all come from one sample, sequenced in a study of graft-versus-host responses after intestinal transplantation. Profiled with immunoSEQ multiplex PCR; TCRdb holds only in-frame clones, not every one. The sample includes about 90,000 clones, over 85% of them seen just once. Their antigens remain unidentified. The sequences come from unstimulated CD4+ T cells sorted from spleen or lymph node cells, collected before intestinal transplant. These receptors all come from a human donor who received an intestinal transplant.

The chain couples TRBV5-1 to TRBJ1-4, with D perhaps TRBD1 (6 bases). Per germline, CDR1 SGHRS and CDR2 YFSETQ. V lost 2 bases to trimming and J lost 3 bases, with 17 bases between them. The CDR3 spans 17 residues. The CDR3 sequence is CASSLDRIHSANEKLFF. CDR3 DNA: TGCGCCAGCAGCTTAGACAGGATCCATTCAGCTAATGAAAAACTGTTTTTT.

Note on this clone: Other DNA sequences from this sample encode an identical CDR3 as well. The rearrangement uses TRBV25-1 and TRBJ2-7; no firm D call. The CDR3 contains 11 residues. Germline CDR1 reads MGHDK; CDR2 reads SYGVNS. V was pared by 3 bases and J by 2 bases, with 2 bases between. The CDR3 nucleotides read TGTGCCAGCAGTGACACCTACGAGCAGTACTTC. Amino acids: CASSDTYEQYF.

This sequence joins TRBV6-6 and TRBJ2-7, with 7 positions matching TRBD2. CDR3 size: 15 residues. J lost 4 bases, V lost 0 bases, and 6 bases had no gene match. Germline loops: CDR1 MNHNY, CDR2 SVGAGI (reference sequence). CDR3 in amino acids: CASSYSGTMGYEQYF. The CDR3 nucleotides read TGTGCCAGCAGTTACTCCGGGACTATGGGGTACGAGCAGTACTTC.

J is TRBJ2-7 and V is TRBV5-1; D not certain. V lost 0 bases, J lost 2 bases, and 15 bases lay in between. Germline-derived CDR1 and CDR2 are SGHRS and YFSETQ. CDR3 size: 16 residues. The CDR3 DNA follows: TGCGCCAGCAGCTTGGTCAAGGGCAGCCTTACCTACGAGCAGTACTTC. It codes for CASSLVKGSLTYEQYF.

This sequence joins TRBV5-4 and TRBJ2-4; D ambiguous. Germline-derived CDR1 and CDR2 are SGHNT and YYREEE (reference sequence). The CDR3 has 16 amino acids. V gave up 4 bases and J gave up 0 bases, with 14 bases separating them. Here the CDR3 DNA reads TGTGCCAGCAGCGTAGGATCTTTTACAGCCAAAAACATTCAGTACTTC. Protein sequence: CASSVGSFTAKNIQYF.

CDR3 coding DNA: TGTGCCAGCAGCTTCCGGCTAGCGGGGATCTCTGGGGCCAACGTCCTGACTTTC. Protein product: CASSFRLAGISGANVLTF. The chain combines TRBV7-9 with TRBJ2-6; TRBD2 matches 9 bases. The CDR3 has 18 amino acids. V gave up 3 bases and J gave up 0 bases; unmatched junction bases: 6. From germline, CDR1 is SEHNR and CDR2 FQNEAQ (reference sequence).

V is TRBV5-8 and J is TRBJ1-5, with D unclear. This CDR3 region has 17 residues. CDR1 is SGHTS and CDR2 is YDEGEE in the germline V gene. Trimming took 6 bases from V and 0 from J, leaving 19 bases between them. This CDR3 is CASTKTVGVISNQPQHF. The CDR3, as DNA: TGTGCCAGCACAAAAACAGTAGGTGTAATTAGCAATCAGCCCCAGCATTTT.